This is a list of T cell receptor beta chains from one sample in a study of beta chain features in type 1 diabetes. Sequenced by immunoSEQ multiplex PCR; TCRdb stores in-frame clones only, minus some. The sample holds almost 350,000 clones; around 7.6% are singletons and the top ten take around 0.44%. Sequencing was done on a sample of central memory CD4+ T cells from blood. The source of these receptors is a woman between 18 and 29 years old in good health. The CDR3 runs from the conserved cysteine through the conserved F or W. D genes are given only for firm matches. Some rows mark clone size as missing; the rest say once, few, many or name a class of expanded clone.

>TRBJ2-1|.|few|TRBV14
CASSQVLGSIGNNEQFF
TGTGCCAGCAGCCAAGTGTTGGGGTCAATCGGGAACAATGAGCAGTTCTTC
>TRBJ1-1|TRBD1|few|TRBV28
CASSGPRQGNTEAFF
TGTGCCAGCAGTGGCCCCAGACAGGGGAACACTGAAGCTTTCTTT
>TRBJ2-7|.|.|TRBV6-1
CASNVGAGGEQYF
TGTGCCAGCAACGTAGGCGCCGGGGGCGAGCAGTACTTC
>TRBJ1-1|TRBD1|few|TRBV7-2
CASSLEQGLGEAFF
TGTGCCAGCAGCTTAGAACAGGGGCTGGGTGAAGCTTTCTTT
>TRBJ2-3|.|.|TRBV25-1
CASSDWGLFSTDTQYF
TGTGCCAGCAGTGATTGGGGACTGTTTAGCACAGATACGCAGTATTTT
>TRBJ2-1|.|few|TRBV7-8
CASSLALLASYNEQFF
TGTGCCAGCAGCTTAGCGCTTTTGGCCAGTTACAATGAGCAGTTCTTC
>TRBJ1-2|TRBD1|many|TRBV9
CASSVGQGNYGYTF
TGTGCCAGCAGCGTCGGACAGGGCAACTATGGCTACACCTTC
>TRBJ2-1|.|many|TRBV7-3
CASSPQQGKEQFF
TGTGCCAGCAGCCCCCAACAGGGAAAGGAGCAGTTCTTC
>TRBJ2-3|TRBD2|many|TRBV5-4
CASSLERPAGGADTQYF
TGTGCCAGCAGCTTGGAAAGACCAGCGGGAGGAGCAGATACGCAGTATTTT
>TRBJ1-2|.|few|TRBV18
CASSRGVDYGYTF
TGTGCCAGCTCACGCGGGGTCGACTATGGCTACACCTTC
>TRBJ2-4|.|few|TRBV7-2
CASSLGLAKNIQYF
TGTGCCAGCAGCTTAGGACTAGCCAAAAACATTCAGTACTTC
>TRBJ2-7|.|.|TRBV27
CASRASVVEQYF
TGTGCCAGCAGAGCAAGTGTAGTTGAGCAGTACTTC
>TRBJ1-4|.|.|TRBV11-2
CASSLEPGGKLFF
TGTGCCAGCAGCTTAGAGCCGGGAGGAAAACTGTTTTTT
>TRBJ2-3|.|.|TRBV4-2
CASSQERYTQYF
TGTGCCAGCAGCCAAGAGAGGTATACGCAGTATTTT
>TRBJ2-1|.|.|TRBV6-6
CASSRNNNEQFF
TGTGCCAGCAGTCGAAACAACAATGAGCAGTTCTTC
>TRBJ2-1|.|few|TRBV28
CASSEPRAGSSRNEQFF
TGTGCCAGCAGTGAGCCGCGGGCGGGTAGTAGCCGAAATGAGCAGTTCTTC
>TRBJ2-7|TRBD1|many|TRBV19
CASSQPGQTYEQYF
TGTGCCAGTAGTCAACCGGGACAGACCTACGAGCAGTACTTC
>TRBJ2-5|.|.|TRBV6-6
CASTQQETQYF
TGTGCCAGCACCCAGCAGGAGACCCAGTACTTC
>TRBJ1-3|.|many|TRBV21-1
CASSKEVARESGNTIYF
TGTGCCAGCAGCAAAGAAGTGGCCAGGGAATCTGGAAACACCATATATTTT
>TRBJ2-1|.|few|TRBV11-3
CASSPGGVYYNEQFF
TGTGCCAGCAGCCCGGGTGGCGTATACTACAATGAGCAGTTCTTC
>TRBJ2-3|TRBD2|.|TRBV5-1
CASSTRTSGLTDTQYF
TGCGCCAGCAGCACCCGGACTAGCGGTCTAACAGATACGCAGTATTTT
>TRBJ2-1|.|few|TRBV20-1
CSANPIHEQFF
TGCAGTGCAAATCCTATCCATGAGCAGTTCTTC
>TRBJ1-5|.|few|TRBV14
CASSQGWGQPQHF
TGTGCCAGCAGCCAAGGGTGGGGACAGCCCCAGCATTTT
>TRBJ1-6|.|.|TRBV2
CASSAWGAQNSPLHF
TGTGCCAGCAGTGCCTGGGGGGCGCAGAATTCACCCCTCCACTTT
>TRBJ1-1|.|.|TRBV7-2
CASGSQTGNTEAFF
TGTGCCAGCGGATCACAGACCGGGAACACTGAAGCTTTCTTT
>TRBJ1-2|TRBD1|.|TRBV4-2
CASSPRTGGDGYTF
TGTGCCAGCAGCCCAAGGACAGGGGGGGACGGCTACACCTTC
>TRBJ1-4|.|.|TRBV5-4
CASSSLGGTNEKLFF
TGTGCCAGCAGCTCCCTCGGGGGAACTAATGAAAAACTGTTTTTT
>TRBJ2-5|.|many|TRBV2
CASTPRPGQETQYF
TGTGCCAGCACCCCCCGGCCAGGCCAAGAGACCCAGTACTTC
>TRBJ2-5|.|.|TRBV4-2
CASSRSTRPQETQYF
TGTGCCAGCAGCCGTTCGACTAGACCACAAGAGACCCAGTACTTC
>TRBJ1-1|.|many|TRBV19
CASTYGLGSVNTEAFF
TGTGCCAGTACCTACGGTCTGGGATCGGTGAACACTGAAGCTTTCTTT
>TRBJ2-1|TRBD2|.|TRBV19
CAISLWASGRSPTHNEQFF
TGTGCCATTTCCCTGTGGGCTAGCGGGAGGAGCCCGACCCACAATGAGCAGTTCTTC
>TRBJ1-5|TRBD1|few|TRBV28
CASSSAGRGLRNQPQHF
TGTGCCAGCAGTTCGGCGGGCAGGGGGTTACGGAATCAGCCCCAGCATTTT
>TRBJ2-7|TRBD2|few|TRBV6-1
CASSEAPWTSGYEQYF
TGTGCCAGCAGTGAAGCGCCTTGGACTAGCGGCTACGAGCAGTACTTC
>TRBJ2-7|TRBD2|.|TRBV2
CASSESISGTREYEQYF
TGTGCCAGCAGTGAATCAATTTCCGGGACTAGGGAATACGAGCAGTACTTC
>TRBJ1-5|.|.|TRBV27
CAVGHPNQSQHF
TGTGCCGTGGGGCACCCAAATCAGTCCCAGCATTTT
>TRBJ2-3|TRBD2|.|TRBV5-4
CASSLGLAGRDSTDTQYF
TGTGCCAGCAGCTTGGGACTAGCGGGCCGGGATAGCACAGATACGCAGTATTTT
>TRBJ1-2|TRBD1|many|TRBV28
CASSSGTGVGGYTF
TGTGCCAGCAGTTCCGGGACAGGGGTGGGAGGCTACACCTTC
>TRBJ1-2|.|many|TRBV18
CASSPHGLSLNYGYTF
TGTGCCAGCTCACCACACGGGTTGAGCCTTAACTATGGCTACACCTTC
>TRBJ2-5|.|.|TRBV9
CASSGNQETQYF
TGTGCCAGCAGCGGTAATCAAGAGACCCAGTACTTC
>TRBJ2-5|.|few|TRBV28
CASSLLSGAEGLETQYF
TGTGCCAGCAGTTTATTATCGGGGGCAGAGGGGTTGGAGACCCAGTACTTC
>TRBJ2-1|.|few|TRBV19
CASSVNRYEQFF
TGTGCCAGTAGTGTTAATAGGTACGAGCAGTTCTTC
>TRBJ1-1|.|few|TRBV2
CASSEAPNTEAFF
TGTGCCAGCAGTGAAGCGCCCAACACTGAAGCTTTCTTT